A single TCR beta chain is shown here with its context. The target antigen is unknown. Other DNA variants within this sample encode the same CDR3. This record belongs to a study of radiation and T cells in renal cell carcinoma. General study points: Top tumor clonotypes rose in blood 2 weeks post-radiation, then contracted.

Time point defined: blood 2 weeks post-SBRT. The treatment here: 15 Gy SBRT to primary tumor, nephrectomy 4 weeks later. Blood was sampled at baseline, 2 weeks and 4 weeks after SBRT. The patient's renal cell carcinoma had clear cell pathology. Trimming took 5 bases from V and 3 from J, leaving 5 bases between them. Germline-derived CDR1 and CDR2 are MDHEN and SYDVKM. The CDR3 loop spans 11 amino acids. Assay used: immunoSEQ multiplex PCR; TCRdb lists only in-frame clones, some missing. The data contain about 120,000 clones, 65% to 85% of them singletons. This receptor was taken from a man aged 50 to 60 with renal cell carcinoma. The chain has TRBV28 and TRBJ2-7; D remains unclear. Source: blood, taken from a patient whose treatment included radiotherapy and nephrectomy. The CDR3 DNA reads TGTGCCAGCAGTACATACTACGAGCAGTACTTC. It is translated as CASSTYYEQYF.